The T cell receptor (beta chain) under discussion was sequenced for a study of vaccination effects on CD4 cells after COVID-19. Study context: All study participants received two doses of BNT162b2 or mRNA-1273 vaccine. Findings and caveats of the study: The authors studied few convalescent patients and collected no early post-infection timepoints.

This clone was seen once. Its target is unknown. Method: immunoSEQ multiplex PCR; TCRdb's copy keeps in-frame clones and lacks some. This table holds about 27,000 clones, roughly 70% found once. Ahead of sequencing, the ViraFEST assay grew antigen-specific CD4+ T cells using viral peptide pools. An approximately 10-day culture period preceded the isolation of CD4+ T cells. Each vaccine recipient was nucleocapsid antibody negative and had no prior SARS-CoV-2 infection. Wells each received some 2.2 million PBMC, cultured with approximately 9 IU/ml IL-2 and approximately 10 ug/ml peptides. IL-2 medium was substituted for half the medium on days 3 and 7. CDR1 SEHNR and CDR2 FQNEAQ come from the germline V gene (reference sequence). This CDR3 has 14 amino acids. The ends were cut back, 0 bases at V and 7 bases at J, with 10 bases in the middle.

This receptor was obtained from a human donor who received a COVID-19 vaccine. The genes are TRBV7-9 and TRBJ2-1, with D unresolved. The specimen comprised CD4+ T cells from PBMCs cultured with HCoV-NL63 spike peptides, sampled before COVID-19 vaccination. Here the CDR3 reads CASSLARYTNEQFF. Written as DNA, the CDR3 is TGTGCCAGCAGCTTAGCTCGATACACAAATGAGCAGTTCTTC.